The subject of this entry is one T cell receptor beta chain. At one of its ends the junction is not consistent with the germline gene, which may arise from a read error. Authors of the study amplified TCR beta CDR3 regions from RNA transcripts. During a first-round RT-PCR of the TCR CDR3, the HTBI primer set was used. TCRdb reanalysed the multiplex PCR reads using MiXCR and keeps one entry per CDR3 protein. The sample lists nearly 750,000 distinct CDR3 sequences; roughly a third were seen once. This CDR3 has 15 residues. Germline CDR1 and CDR2: SGHVS and FNYEAQ. The entry originates in a study of T cells in Graves' hyperthyroidism and ophthalmopathy.

The genes are TRBV7-6 and TRBJ2-7; 10 nucleotides line up with TRBD2. The sample comprised blood. This TCR came from a woman between 40 and 50 years old with Graves' hyperthyroidism. CDR3 sequence reads: CASSSRTSGTYDQYF. In DNA, the CDR3 is TGTGCCAGCAGCTCCCGGACTAGCGGTACCTACGACCAGTACTTC.